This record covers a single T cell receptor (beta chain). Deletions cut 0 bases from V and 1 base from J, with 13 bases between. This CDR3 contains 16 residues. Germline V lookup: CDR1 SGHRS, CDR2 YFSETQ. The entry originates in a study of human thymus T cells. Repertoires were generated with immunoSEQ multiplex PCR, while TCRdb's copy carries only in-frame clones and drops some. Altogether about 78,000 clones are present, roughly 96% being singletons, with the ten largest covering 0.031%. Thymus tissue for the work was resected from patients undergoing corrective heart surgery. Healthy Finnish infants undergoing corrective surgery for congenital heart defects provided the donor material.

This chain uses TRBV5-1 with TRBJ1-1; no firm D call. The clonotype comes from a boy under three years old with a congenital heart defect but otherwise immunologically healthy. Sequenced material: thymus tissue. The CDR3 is CASSLVSDLANTEAFF. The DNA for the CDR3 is TGCGCCAGCAGCTTGGTGTCCGACTTGGCGAACACTGAAGCTTTCTTT.